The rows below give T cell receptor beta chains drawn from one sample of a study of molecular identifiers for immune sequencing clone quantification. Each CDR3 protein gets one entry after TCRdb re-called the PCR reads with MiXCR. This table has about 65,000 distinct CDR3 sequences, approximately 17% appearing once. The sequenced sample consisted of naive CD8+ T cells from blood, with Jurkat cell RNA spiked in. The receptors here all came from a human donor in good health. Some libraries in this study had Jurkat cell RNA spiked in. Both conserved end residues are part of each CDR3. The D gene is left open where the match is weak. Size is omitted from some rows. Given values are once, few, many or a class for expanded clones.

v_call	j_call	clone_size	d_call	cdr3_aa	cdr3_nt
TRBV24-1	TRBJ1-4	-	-	CATSDSRVEEKPFF	TGTGCCACCAGTGACAGCAGGGTAGAGGAAAAACCGTTTTTT
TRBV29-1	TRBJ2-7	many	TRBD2	CSVVGGLADSYEQYF	TGCAGCGTTGTTGGGGGACTAGCGGACTCCTACGAGCAGTACTTC
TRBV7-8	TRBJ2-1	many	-	CASNLGYNEQFF	TGTGCCAGCAACCTGGGCTACAATGAGCAGTTCTTC
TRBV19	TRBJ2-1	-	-	CATTSGRRYNEQFF	TGTGCCACAACAAGTGGACGGAGATACAATGAGCAGTTCTTC
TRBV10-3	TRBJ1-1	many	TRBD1	CAISGDREADTEAFF	TGTGCCATCAGTGGGGACAGGGAGGCGGACACTGAAGCTTTCTTT
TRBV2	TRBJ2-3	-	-	CASSEWVPQRNTQYF	TGTGCCAGCAGTGAATGGGTCCCACAAAGGAATACGCAGTATTTT
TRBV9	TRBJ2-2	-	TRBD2	CASSGLAGGPSTGGLFF	TGTGCCAGCAGCGGCCTAGCGGGAGGGCCCTCGACCGGGGGGCTGTTTTTT
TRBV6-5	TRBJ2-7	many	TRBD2	CASSLAGAIYEQYF	TGTGCCAGCAGTCTAGCGGGAGCGATTTACGAGCAGTACTTC
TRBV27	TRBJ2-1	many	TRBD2	CASSLLSAGGSSDEQFF	TGTGCCAGCAGTTTATTAAGCGCGGGAGGATCCTCTGATGAGCAGTTCTTC
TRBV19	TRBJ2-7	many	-	CASTPGGRGGWDEQYF	TGTGCCAGTACCCCAGGGGGGAGGGGAGGATGGGACGAGCAGTACTTC
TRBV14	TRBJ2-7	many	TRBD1	CASSLRDRAYEQYF	TGTGCCAGCAGCCTACGTGACAGGGCCTACGAGCAGTACTTC
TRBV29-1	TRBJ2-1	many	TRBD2	CSVGLAGSNEQFF	TGCAGCGTGGGACTAGCGGGAAGTAATGAGCAGTTCTTC
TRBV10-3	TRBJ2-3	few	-	CAISTNRVGDTQYF	TGTGCCATCAGTACCAACAGGGTGGGAGATACGCAGTATTTT
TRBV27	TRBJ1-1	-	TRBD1	CASSLQGANTEAFF	TGTGCCAGCAGTTTACAGGGGGCGAACACTGAAGCTTTCTTT
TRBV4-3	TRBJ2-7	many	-	CASSQGYSSYEQYF	TGCGCCAGCAGCCAAGGATACAGCTCCTACGAGCAGTACTTC
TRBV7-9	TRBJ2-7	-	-	CASSWETYEQYF	TGTGCCAGCAGTTGGGAGACCTACGAGCAGTACTTC
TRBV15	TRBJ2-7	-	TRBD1	CATSARQGFYYEQYF	TGTGCCACCAGCGCCCGACAGGGTTTTTATTACGAGCAGTACTTC
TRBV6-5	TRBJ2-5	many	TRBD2	CASSYGGLVGETQYF	TGTGCCAGCAGTTACGGGGGACTAGTGGGTGAGACCCAGTACTTC
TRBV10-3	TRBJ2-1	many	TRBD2	CAISEVAGGPRNEQFF	TGTGCCATCAGTGAGGTAGCGGGAGGGCCAAGGAATGAGCAGTTCTTC